One sample yielded the 9 T cell receptor beta chains listed below, sequenced in a study of neoadjuvant nivolumab and ipilimumab in lung cancer. Measured with immunoSEQ multiplex PCR; TCRdb has only the in-frame clones, and not every one. The sample holds roughly 32,000 clones, 92% seen once. The sample in question was peripheral blood, obtained after neoadjuvant nivolumab, alone or with ipilimumab, at or shortly before surgery. All receptors derive from an adult with non-small cell lung cancer.

CDR3 loop: CASSLRDPPYF. The CDR3 nucleotides are TGTGCCAGCAGCCTAAGGGACCCGCCTTATTTT. The chain is built from TRBV7-9 and TRBJ2-3; D may correspond to TRBD1 or TRBD2 (5 bases each). Germline assignment: CDR1 SEHNR and CDR2 FQNEAQ (reference sequence). The CDR3 consists of 11 residues. Trimming removed 5 bases at V and 15 bases at J, with 15 bases between.

The rearrangement links TRBV19 to TRBJ2-5; D might be TRBD1 (5 bases). CDR1 and CDR2 (germline): LNHDA, SQIVND (reference sequence). Trimming took off 3 bases at V and 1 base at J, with 12 bases between the two ends. This CDR3 region has 15 residues. Here the CDR3 DNA reads TGTGCCAGTAGTATCACTTTCAGGGCCCAAGAGACCCAGTACTTC. Translation: CASSITFRAQETQYF.

The gene calls are TRBV29-1 and TRBJ2-7; tentative D call: TRBD1 (5 bases). The CDR3 contains 12 residues. Trimming pared 6 bases from V and 3 bases from J, leaving 12 bases between. Germline V CDR1 and CDR2: SQVTM, ANQGSEA. The CDR3 DNA is TGCAGCGTAAAGGACAACGACTACGAGCAGTACTTC. Its protein product is CSVKDNDYEQYF.

CDR3 DNA sequence: TGTGCCAGCAGTGAATATACCACTAACAGCGGGGGAAACGAGCAGTACTTC. Encoded protein: CASSEYTTNSGGNEQYF. The chain is built from TRBV25-1 and TRBJ2-7; 8 bases fit TRBD2. V dropped 0 bases and J dropped 5; count of bases not matched to a gene: 12. The CDR3 sequence is 17 residues long. The germline V gene has CDR1 MGHDK and CDR2 SYGVNS.

The chain combines TRBV9 with TRBJ1-5; D gene unclear. V was pared by 2 bases and J by 1 base, with 10 bases between. The length of the CDR3 is 15 residues. Per the germline V gene, CDR1 is SGDLS and CDR2 is YYNGEE. The DNA of the CDR3 is TGTGCCAGCAGCGTGGACGGCCTAAGCAATCAGCCCCAGCATTTT. Encoded protein: CASSVDGLSNQPQHF. Filled out from reference TRBV9 and TRBJ1-5, the complete variable domain reads DSGVTQTPKHLITATGQRVTLRCSPRSGDLSVYWYQQSLDQGLQFLIQYYNGEERAKGNILERFSAQQFPDLHSELNLSSLELGDSALYFCASSVDGLSNQPQHFGDGTRLSIL.

V gene TRBV18 combines with J gene TRBJ2-4; 7 bases agree with TRBD1. Trimming took 4 bases from V and 2 from J; bases not matched to a gene: 17. Germline CDR1 is KGHSH and CDR2 is LQKENI. The length of the CDR3 is 19 residues. The CDR3 nucleotides read TGTGCCAGCTCACAGCTTCCTACAGGGGCCAGGACACCCAAAAACATTCAGTACTTC. The encoded protein is CASSQLPTGARTPKNIQYF.

J is TRBJ2-1 and V is TRBV10-1; no definite D call. Germline loops: CDR1 WNHNN, CDR2 SYGVQD (reference sequence). CDR3 length: 12 residues. V lost 0 bases, J lost 8 bases, and 5 bases lay in between. In nucleotides, the CDR3 is TGCGCCAGCAGTGAGTCCCTAGATGAGCAGTTCTTC. Encoded protein: CASSESLDEQFF.

The chain carries TRBV19 and TRBJ2-1, with a possible D match to TRBD1 (6 bases). This CDR3 is 11 amino acids long. Trimming took off 6 bases at V and 10 bases at J, with 10 bases between the two ends. CDR1 is LNHDA, CDR2 SQIVND, per germline (reference sequence). The CDR3 DNA follows: TGTGCCAGTAGCACAGGGCCGGAGCAGTTCTTC. It is translated as CASSTGPEQFF.

This clone was observed once. The V gene is TRBV11-3, the J gene TRBJ1-2, with TRBD1 matching 7 bases. Germline lookup yields CDR1 SGHNT and CDR2 YENEEA. The CDR3 runs to 14 residues. After removal of 0 bases from V and 8 bases from J, the junction contained 6 bases not matched to a gene. The DNA for the CDR3 is TGTGCCAGCAGCTTAGACCGACAGGGCGGGGGCTACACCTTC. Translation gives CASSLDRQGGGYTF.